The TCR beta chain under discussion was sequenced for a study of blood T cell repertoires in COVID-19. Study summary: Samples of COVID-19 (acute and convalescent) were obtained from the United States, Italy and Spain.

The germline gives CDR1 KGHSH, CDR2 LQKENI. The CDR3 is 14 amino acids. Trimming removed 1 base at V and 4 bases at J, with 8 bases between. Some clones are missing from TCRdb's copy, which holds only in-frame ones; the method was immunoSEQ multiplex PCR. The sample has roughly 39,000 clones, more than 85% seen once; the top ten hold roughly 19%. The sequenced sample consisted of peripheral blood. The receptor comes from a man aged 45-65 years in a cohort sampled during active COVID-19. The chain has TRBV18 and TRBJ1-5, with D hard to call. Here the CDR3 DNA reads TGTGCCAGCTCACCACGGTCTGAGAATCAGCCCCAGCATTTT. This encodes CASSPRSENQPQHF.